This TCR beta chain was retrieved from a study of CD8+ T cells in alopecia areata. V was clipped by 2 bases and J by 5 bases, with 9 bases between them. The V gene's germline CDR1 is SGDLS and CDR2 YYNGEE. This CDR3 spans 13 amino acids. The study's findings and limits: Normal skin's resident alphabeta T cells are sequenced alongside lesional scalp T cells. Across lesional scalp, and particularly alopecia totalis/universalis, clonality surpassed that of normal scalp. Among patients, TCR sharing was less clear than in mice, a difference possibly due in part to HLA diversity in the patient population.

RNA was isolated and reverse transcribed to cDNA, the sequencing template. Profiling relied on immunoSEQ multiplex PCR, and the TCRdb table lists in-frame clones only, not all of them. The table records under 150,000 clones, roughly 60% of them present only once. Regarding this clone: The antigen remains undetermined.

Separation by sorting yielded CD4+ and CD8+ T cells from PBMCs. The chain couples TRBV9 to TRBJ2-3; D gene unclear. The material sequenced was CD8+ T cells sorted from blood. The origin of this receptor is a human donor in good health. DNA of the CDR3: TGTGCCAGCAGCGTCCCCGCCGGAGATACGCAGTATTTT. This translates into CASSVPAGDTQYF.